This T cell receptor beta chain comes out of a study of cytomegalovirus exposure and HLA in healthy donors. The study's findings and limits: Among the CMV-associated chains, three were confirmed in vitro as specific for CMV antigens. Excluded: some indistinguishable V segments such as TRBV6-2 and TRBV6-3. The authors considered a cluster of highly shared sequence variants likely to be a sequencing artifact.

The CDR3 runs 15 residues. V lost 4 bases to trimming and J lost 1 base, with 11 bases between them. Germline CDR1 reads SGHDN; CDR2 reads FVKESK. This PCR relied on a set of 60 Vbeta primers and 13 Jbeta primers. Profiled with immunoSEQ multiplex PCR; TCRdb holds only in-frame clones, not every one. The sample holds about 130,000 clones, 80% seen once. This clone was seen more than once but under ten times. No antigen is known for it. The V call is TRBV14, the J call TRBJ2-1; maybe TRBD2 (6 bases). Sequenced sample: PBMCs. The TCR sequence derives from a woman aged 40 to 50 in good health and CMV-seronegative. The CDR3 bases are TGTGCCAGCAGCCTGGGACTGTCTTCCTACAATGAGCAGTTCTTC. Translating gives CASSLGLSSYNEQFF.